This TCR beta chain was documented in a study of cytomegalovirus exposure and HLA in healthy donors. Study conclusions and caveats: The majority of CMV-associated TCR beta chains were reported as apparently HLA-restricted in a later analysis.

The CDR3 has 13 residues. Germline CDR1 reads MDHEN; CDR2 reads SYDVKM. Trimming pared 5 bases from V and 1 base from J, leaving 8 bases between. As concerns this clone: Antigen: not known.

PCR used 60 Vbeta primers and 13 Jbeta primers. Sequencing was performed with immunoSEQ multiplex PCR; in TCRdb, only in-frame clones are kept and a portion is missing. Of 180,000 or so clones listed, roughly 84% are singletons. The TCR originated in a male donor in good health and CMV-seronegative. Sequenced input: PBMCs. The chain joins TRBV28 to TRBJ2-5, with D unresolved. CDR3 residues: CASSTHSQETQYF. Here the CDR3 DNA reads TGTGCCAGCAGTACCCATAGCCAAGAGACCCAGTACTTC.